This entry describes one T cell receptor beta chain. The authors sequenced TCR beta from blood CD8+ and CD4+ T cells. FACS was used to enrich TEMRA cells, whereas the CD8+ and CD4+ T cells were obtained by negative isolation. The record originates from a study of CD8 T cells in Susac syndrome. This CDR3 contains 15 residues. The germline V gene encodes CDR1 SGHTA and CDR2 FQGTGA. V was cut by 5 bases and J by 5 bases, with 16 bases left in between. The RNA, roughly 0.5 to 1 ug, was put through reverse transcription using random hexamers. The method of amplification for TCR beta CDR3 was immunoSEQ multiplex PCR, covering 54 Vbeta and 13 Jbeta. Via MiXCR, TCRdb re-called the immunoSEQ multiplex PCR reads, giving one row per CDR3 protein. The table shows 350,000 to 550,000 distinct CDR3 sequences, with approximately 89% occurring only once.

The V gene is TRBV7-3, the J gene TRBJ2-1; D gene ambiguous. What was sequenced was CD8+ T cells from PBMCs. This TCR derives from a human donor with multiple sclerosis. The CDR3 loop is CASSPSVVVHNEQFF. The CDR3 DNA sequence: TGTGCCAGCAGCCCTTCGGTAGTAGTCCACAATGAGCAGTTCTTC.